The 14 T cell receptor beta chains reported below all come from one sample, sequenced in a study of PD-1 blockade in classical Hodgkin lymphoma (dated by TCRdb to between 2020 and 2021). The time point label on this specimen signifies: cycle 2 day 1 (C2D1) of nivolumab. Relapse after autologous stem cell transplantation had occurred in all trial patients, and cohorts A, B and C were distinguished by prior brentuximab vedotin exposure. The method was the immunoSEQ multiplex PCR assay. TCRdb holds this immuneACCESS table with in-frame rearrangements only. Some clones are missing; in checked studies, unresolved V genes explain under half, and the rest has no known cause. Here the sample has about 4,700 clones; approximately 66% occur a single time. The biggest ten clones account for approximately 60% of the sample. The sequences come from peripheral blood mononuclear cells (PBMCs), collected before the second cycle of nivolumab. All receptors come from a human donor with classical Hodgkin lymphoma.

The J gene is TRBJ1-1, the V gene TRBV18, with D perhaps TRBD1 (6 bases). The germline gives CDR1 KGHSH, CDR2 LQKENI. The CDR3 sequence is 15 residues long. Trimming removed 6 bases at V and 6 bases at J, with 20 bases between. CDR3 nucleotide sequence: TGTGCCAGCTCCCAAACATCACAGGGCGTCGCTGAAGCTTTCTTT. It is translated as CASSQTSQGVAEAFF.

This sequence joins TRBV19 and TRBJ2-1; D is uncertain. CDR1 and CDR2 from the germline V gene are LNHDA and SQIVND (reference sequence). V shed 1 base and J shed 4 bases, with 5 bases lying between them. The CDR3 is made up of 13 amino acids. CDR3 region: CASSIASYNEQFF. CDR3 bases: TGTGCCAGTAGTATAGCCAGTTACAATGAGCAGTTCTTC.

V usage is TRBV7-2 and J usage is TRBJ2-3, with D uncertain. CDR1 is SGHTA and CDR2 is FQGNSA in the germline V gene. The CDR3 is 12 amino acids. V lost 4 bases, J lost 2 bases, and 4 bases lay in between. This CDR3 reads CASSSYTDTQYF. CDR3 nucleotides: TGTGCCAGCAGCTCCTACACAGATACGCAGTATTTT.

This CDR3 is CASNPDRKKNNQPQHF. The DNA of the CDR3 is TGTGCCAGTAACCCTGACAGGAAAAAAAACAATCAGCCCCAGCATTTT. This chain uses TRBV19 with TRBJ1-5, with D tentatively TRBD1 (6 bases). V lost 7 bases and J 3 bases, leaving 19 bases between the germline ends. The CDR3 spans 16 residues. Per germline, CDR1 LNHDA and CDR2 SQIVND (reference sequence).

The chain links TRBV5-5 to TRBJ1-4; possibly TRBD1 for D (5 bases). CDR3 length: 15 amino acids. V was clipped by 1 base and J by 6 bases, with 13 bases between them. Germline CDR1 SGHKS, CDR2 YYEKEE (reference sequence). The DNA of the CDR3 is TGTGCCAGCAGCTTGAATCTGGGGCGGGATGAAAAACTGTTTTTT. Translation gives CASSLNLGRDEKLFF.

V gene TRBV2 combines with J gene TRBJ1-5; D gene ambiguous. V was clipped by 1 base and J by 3 bases, with 22 bases between them. The CDR3 covers 19 residues. Germline V gene data show CDR1 as SNHLY and CDR2 as FYNNEI. As DNA, the CDR3 is TGTGCCAGCAGTGAAGAGGCAGAGAGGTACCCCGGGCCCAATCAGCCCCAGCATTTT. It translates to CASSEEAERYPGPNQPQHF.

The chain combines TRBV7-2 with TRBJ1-6; 7 bases are a match to TRBD1. Germline trimming cut 2 bases from V and 11 bases from J; bases unmatched to any gene: 9. In germline, CDR1 is SGHTA, CDR2 FQGNSA. The CDR3 loop spans 15 amino acids. The CDR3 loop reads CASSLLGGEFPPLHF. CDR3 DNA: TGTGCCAGCAGCTTATTAGGGGGCGAATTTCCACCCCTCCACTTT. The whole variable domain, filled in from reference TRBV7-2 and TRBJ1-6, reads GAGVSQSPSNKVTEKGKDVELRCDPISGHTALYWYRQSLGQGLEFLIYFQGNSAPDKSGLPSDRFSAERTGGSVSTLTIQRTQQEDSAVYLCASSLLGGEFPPLHFGNGTRLTVT.

The chain links TRBV7-9 to TRBJ2-7, with 7 bases that match TRBD1. Trimming at V came to 5 bases and at J to 2 bases, leaving 12 bases not matched to a gene. The CDR3 runs to 16 residues. From germline, CDR1 is SEHNR and CDR2 FQNEAQ (reference sequence). The CDR3 nucleotides are TGTGCCAGCAGCGGTGAACAGGGGCCGGCGACCTACGAGCAGTACTTC. Translation: CASSGEQGPATYEQYF.

This chain joins TRBV7-2 and TRBJ1-5, with 7 bases lining up with TRBD1. V was pared by 4 bases and J by 1 base, with 4 bases of the junction left unmatched. The CDR3 loop spans 15 amino acids. The V gene's germline CDR1 is SGHTA and CDR2 FQGNSA. CDR3: CASSYRDRSNQPQHF. CDR3 sequence (DNA): TGTGCCAGCAGCTACCGGGACAGAAGCAATCAGCCCCAGCATTTT.

This clone is a singleton in its sample. The chain combines TRBV2 with TRBJ2-7; D possibly uses TRBD1 or TRBD2 (5 bases each). The CDR3 is 15 amino acids. Germline values: CDR1 SNHLY, CDR2 FYNNEI. Trimming shortened V by 2 bases and J by 0 bases, and 11 bases separated the two germline ends. CDR3 sequence (DNA): TGTGCCAGCAGTGAATTGGCAGGGAGCTCCTACGAGCAGTACTTC. Its translation: CASSELAGSSYEQYF.

The J gene is TRBJ2-7, the V gene TRBV6-4, with 12 bases that match TRBD2. The V segment lost 3 bases and the J segment 6 bases; nucleotides outside the gene matches: 3. Germline loops: CDR1 MRHNA, CDR2 SNTAGT. This CDR3 is 14 amino acids long. The CDR3: CASSEASGRGEQYF. The CDR3 DNA sequence: TGTGCCAGCAGTGAGGCTAGCGGGAGGGGCGAGCAGTACTTC.

CDR3 loop: CASSLGGNTGELFF. The DNA of the CDR3 is TGTGCCAGCAGCTTGGGGGGAAACACCGGGGAGCTGTTTTTT. The rearrangement uses TRBV5-4 and TRBJ2-2; unclear D gene. The CDR3 runs to 14 residues. Trimming removed 0 bases at V and 2 bases at J, with 5 bases between. Germline V gene sequence: CDR1 SGHNT, CDR2 YYREEE (reference sequence).

The gene calls are TRBV7-2 and TRBJ1-3; 10 bases match TRBD1. Germline-derived CDR1 and CDR2 are SGHTA and FQGNSA. V shed 0 bases, J shed 7 bases, and the junction held 9 bases outside the gene matches. The CDR3 is 17 amino acids. CDR3 sequence (DNA): TGTGCCAGCAGCTTAGCCCCACTGACAGGGGGCTGGAACACCATATATTTT. This codes for CASSLAPLTGGWNTIYF.

This sequence joins TRBV2 and TRBJ1-4; tentatively, D is TRBD1 (5 bases). The V end lost 2 bases, the J end lost 2 bases, and 12 bases lay between the germline ends. Germline CDR1 SNHLY, CDR2 FYNNEI. The CDR3 consists of 16 residues. For the CDR3, the DNA is TGTGCCAGCAGTGAAAGAAGGTCAGGGACTAATGAAAAACTGTTTTTT. Protein sequence: CASSERRSGTNEKLFF.